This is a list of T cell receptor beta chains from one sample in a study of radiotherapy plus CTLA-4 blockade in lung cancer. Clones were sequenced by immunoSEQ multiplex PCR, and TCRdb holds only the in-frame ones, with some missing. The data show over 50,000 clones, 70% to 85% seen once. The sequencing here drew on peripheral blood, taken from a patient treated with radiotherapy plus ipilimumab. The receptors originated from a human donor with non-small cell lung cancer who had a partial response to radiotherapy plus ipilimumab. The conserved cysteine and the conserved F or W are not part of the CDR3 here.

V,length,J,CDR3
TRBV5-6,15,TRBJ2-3,ASSLGWGSGGPDTQY
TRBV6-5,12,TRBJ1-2,ASSYGQSRRGYT
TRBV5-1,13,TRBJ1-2,ASSLAGRGDYGYT
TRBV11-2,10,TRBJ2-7,ASGQGYYEQY
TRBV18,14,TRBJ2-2,ASSPFADRSTGELF
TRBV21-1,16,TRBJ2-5,ASSKGRSPTGIQETQY
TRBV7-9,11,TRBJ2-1,ASSPAGRDEQF
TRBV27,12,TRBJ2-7,ASRRGPLSWEQY
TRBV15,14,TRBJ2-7,ATSRVRSGESYEQY
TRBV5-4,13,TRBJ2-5,ASSLAPGQPETQY
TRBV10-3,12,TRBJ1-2,AISEPTQGFGYT
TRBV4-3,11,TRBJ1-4,ASSQQRNEKLF
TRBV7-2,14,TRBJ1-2,ASSLGVGGSLRGYT
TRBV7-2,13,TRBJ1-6,ASSLVSQINSPLH
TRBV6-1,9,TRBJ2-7,ASELAYEQY
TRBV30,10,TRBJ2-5,AWNTGSETQY
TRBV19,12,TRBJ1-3,ASSKQGSGNTIY
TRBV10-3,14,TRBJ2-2,AISERDRSLTGELF
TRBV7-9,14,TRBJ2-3,ASSLLRGGATDTQY
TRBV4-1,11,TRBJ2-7,ASSQGQAYEQY
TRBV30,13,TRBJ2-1,AWRKGQRAYNEQF
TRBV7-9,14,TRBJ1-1,ASSPDHRGPYTEAF
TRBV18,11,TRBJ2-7,ASSRQGPYEQY
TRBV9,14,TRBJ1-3,ASSALDSFSGNTIY
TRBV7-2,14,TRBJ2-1,ASSRDRPSSYNEQF
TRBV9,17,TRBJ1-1,ASSVVIPPPGTLNTEAF
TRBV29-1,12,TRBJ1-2,SVSPGGTNYGYT
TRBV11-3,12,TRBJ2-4,ASSLGTGGDIQY
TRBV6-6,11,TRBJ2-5,ASTRGGPETQY
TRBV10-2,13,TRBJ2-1,ASSERLAGGNEQF
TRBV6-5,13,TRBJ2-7,ASSTSGGYSYEQY
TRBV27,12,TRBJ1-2,ASSNSGGFLGYT
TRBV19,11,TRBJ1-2,ASRDRGLDGYT
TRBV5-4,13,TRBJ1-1,ASSLEAGVLTEAF
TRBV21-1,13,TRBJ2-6,ASSKETAGANVLT
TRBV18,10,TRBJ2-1,ASSRLGDEQF
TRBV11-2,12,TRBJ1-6,ASSFGTGGSPLH
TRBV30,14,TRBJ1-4,AWTRQGFMVGEKLF
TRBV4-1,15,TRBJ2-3,ASSQGADRGSADTQY
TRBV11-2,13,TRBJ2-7,ASSLGRSPTYEQY
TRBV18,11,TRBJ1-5,ASSPDRDQPQH
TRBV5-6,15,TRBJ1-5,ASSLGTGGSSNQPQH
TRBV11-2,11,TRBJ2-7,ASSLDVREEQY
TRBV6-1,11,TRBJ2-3,ASRETVTDTQY
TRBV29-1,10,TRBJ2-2,SVSAGTGELF
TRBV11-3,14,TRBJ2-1,ASSLAGGAGYNEQF
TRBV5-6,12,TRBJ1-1,ASSVAGIGTEAF
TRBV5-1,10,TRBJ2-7,ASSQEGYEQY
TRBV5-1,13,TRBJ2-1,ASSPLSGRYNEQF
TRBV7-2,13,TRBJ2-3,ASSLGVGGGSTQY
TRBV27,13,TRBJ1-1,ASSFKGQGRSEAF
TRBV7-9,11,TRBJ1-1,ASSVKQGTEAF
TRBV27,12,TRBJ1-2,ASRSGTGVYGYT